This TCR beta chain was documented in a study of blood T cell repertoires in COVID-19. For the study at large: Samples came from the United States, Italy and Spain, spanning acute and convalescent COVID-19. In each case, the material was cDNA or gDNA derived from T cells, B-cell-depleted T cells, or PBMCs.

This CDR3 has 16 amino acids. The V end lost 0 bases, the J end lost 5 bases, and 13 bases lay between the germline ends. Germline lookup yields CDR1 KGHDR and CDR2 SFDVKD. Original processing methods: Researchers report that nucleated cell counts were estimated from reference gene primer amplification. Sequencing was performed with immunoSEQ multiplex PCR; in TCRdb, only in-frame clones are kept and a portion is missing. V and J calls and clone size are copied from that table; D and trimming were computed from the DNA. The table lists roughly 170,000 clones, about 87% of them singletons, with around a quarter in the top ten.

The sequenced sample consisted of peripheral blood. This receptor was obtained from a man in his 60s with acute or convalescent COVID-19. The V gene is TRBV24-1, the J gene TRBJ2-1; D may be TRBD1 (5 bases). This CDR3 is CATSDLSGKVDNEQFF. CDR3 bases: TGTGCCACCAGTGATTTGTCAGGGAAAGTCGACAATGAGCAGTTCTTC.